This TCR beta chain is drawn from a study of beta chain features in type 1 diabetes. Overall study: Examined across all samples were about 110,000,000 sorted cells. Notes on the study in general: In the patient group, naive, central memory and Treg TCRB repertoires seemed more alike than in the healthy donor group. Fewer junction insertions and more nucleotide deletions appeared in type 1 diabetes patients.

Per germline, CDR1 SGDLS and CDR2 YYNGEE. CDR3 length: 14 amino acids. V dropped 3 bases and J dropped 3; count of bases not matched to a gene: 4. Sorting with CD45RO/CCR7/CD25/CD127/CD95/CD27 yielded naive, central memory, regulatory and stem-like memory CD4+ cells. TCRB transcripts that were expressed got sequenced, as all of the isolated RNA had been reverse transcribed. Sequencing used immunoSEQ multiplex PCR; TCRdb keeps in-frame clones, though not all of them. This table holds a few hundred thousand clones, 12% to 15% found once. Details on this clone: Its antigen is as yet unknown.

The chain employs TRBV9 and TRBJ2-3, with 7 bases identical to TRBD1. The material sequenced was central memory CD4+ T cells from blood. This clonotype was sampled from a man aged 25 to 40 in good health. The chain's CDR3 is CASSATGMTDTQYF. The CDR3 nucleotides are TGTGCCAGCAGCGCGACAGGGATGACAGATACGCAGTATTTT.